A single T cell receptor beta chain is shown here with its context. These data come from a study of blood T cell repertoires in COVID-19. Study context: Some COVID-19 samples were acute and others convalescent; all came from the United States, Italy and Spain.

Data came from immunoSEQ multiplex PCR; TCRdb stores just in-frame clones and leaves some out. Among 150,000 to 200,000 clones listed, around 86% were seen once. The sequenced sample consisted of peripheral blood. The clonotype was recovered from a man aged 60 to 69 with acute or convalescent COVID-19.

In nucleotides, the CDR3 is TGTGCCAGTAGTCTTACTAGCGGATACACAGATACGCAGTATTTT. Encoded protein: CASSLTSGYTDTQYF. This rearrangement joins TRBV19 to TRBJ2-3; 8 positions match TRBD2. The CDR3 spans 15 residues. The trim removed 5 bases at V and 2 bases at J, leaving 6 bases unmatched. Germline V lookup: CDR1 LNHDA, CDR2 SQIVND (reference sequence).